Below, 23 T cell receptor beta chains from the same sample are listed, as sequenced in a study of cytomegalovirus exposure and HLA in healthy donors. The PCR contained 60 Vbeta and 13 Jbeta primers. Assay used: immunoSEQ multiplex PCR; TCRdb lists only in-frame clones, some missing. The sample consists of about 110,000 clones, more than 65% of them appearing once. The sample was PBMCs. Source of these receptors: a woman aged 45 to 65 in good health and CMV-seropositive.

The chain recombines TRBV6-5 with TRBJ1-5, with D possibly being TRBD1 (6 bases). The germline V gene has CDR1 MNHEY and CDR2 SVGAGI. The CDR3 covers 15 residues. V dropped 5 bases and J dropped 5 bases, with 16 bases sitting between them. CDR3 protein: CASSGDRDTYQPQHF. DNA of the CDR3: TGTGCCAGCAGTGGAGACCGGGACACCTATCAGCCCCAGCATTTT.

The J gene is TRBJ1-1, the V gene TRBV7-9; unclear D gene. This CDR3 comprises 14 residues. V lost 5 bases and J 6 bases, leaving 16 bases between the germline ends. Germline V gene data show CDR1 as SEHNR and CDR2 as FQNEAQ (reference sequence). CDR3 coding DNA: TGTGCCAGCAGCGACACAGCCCCGACCGCTGAAGCTTTCTTT. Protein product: CASSDTAPTAEAFF.

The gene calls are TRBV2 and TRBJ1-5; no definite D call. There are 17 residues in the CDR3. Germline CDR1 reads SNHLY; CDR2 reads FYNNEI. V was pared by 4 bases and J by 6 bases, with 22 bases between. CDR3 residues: CASSGPARPKYSQPQHF. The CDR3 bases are TGTGCCAGCAGTGGACCTGCCCGGCCCAAATACAGTCAGCCCCAGCATTTT.

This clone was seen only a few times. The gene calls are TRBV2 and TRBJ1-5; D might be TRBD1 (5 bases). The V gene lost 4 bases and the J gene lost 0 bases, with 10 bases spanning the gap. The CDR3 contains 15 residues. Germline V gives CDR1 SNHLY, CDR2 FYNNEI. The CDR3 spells CASSGQTLSNQPQHF. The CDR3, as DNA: TGTGCCAGCAGTGGACAGACCCTTAGCAATCAGCCCCAGCATTTT.

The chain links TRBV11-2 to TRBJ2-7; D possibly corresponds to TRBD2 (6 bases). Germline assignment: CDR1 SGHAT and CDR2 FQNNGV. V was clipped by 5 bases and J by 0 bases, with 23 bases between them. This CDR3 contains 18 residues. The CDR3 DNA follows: TGTGCCAGCAGCCCTAACCGTAGGGGACGGGGACTCTCCTACGAGCAGTACTTC. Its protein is CASSPNRRGRGLSYEQYF.

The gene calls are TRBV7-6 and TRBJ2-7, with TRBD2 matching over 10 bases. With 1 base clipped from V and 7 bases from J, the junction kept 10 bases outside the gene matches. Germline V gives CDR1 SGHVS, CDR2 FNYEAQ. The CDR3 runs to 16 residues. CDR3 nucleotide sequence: TGTGCCAGCAGCTTAGGAGCAGCTAGCGGGGGATGGGAGCAGTACTTC. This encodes CASSLGAASGGWEQYF.

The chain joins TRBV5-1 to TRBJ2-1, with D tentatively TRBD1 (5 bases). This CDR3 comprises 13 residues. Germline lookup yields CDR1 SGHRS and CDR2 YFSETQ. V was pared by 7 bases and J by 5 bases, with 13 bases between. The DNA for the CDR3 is TGCGCCAGCTTCGACAGTATAAACAATGAGCAGTTCTTC. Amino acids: CASFDSINNEQFF.

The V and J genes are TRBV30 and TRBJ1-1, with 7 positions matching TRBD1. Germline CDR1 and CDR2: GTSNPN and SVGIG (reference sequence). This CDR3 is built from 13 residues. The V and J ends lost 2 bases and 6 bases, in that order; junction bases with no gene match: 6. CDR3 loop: CAWSLRGYAEAFF. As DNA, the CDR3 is TGTGCCTGGAGTCTCAGGGGGTATGCTGAAGCTTTCTTT.

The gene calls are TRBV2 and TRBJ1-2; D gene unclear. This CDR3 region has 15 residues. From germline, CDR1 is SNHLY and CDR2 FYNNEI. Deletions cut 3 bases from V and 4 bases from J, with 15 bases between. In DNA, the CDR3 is TGTGCCAGCAGTGATTTGGAGCGGTCATTCTATGGCTACACCTTC. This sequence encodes CASSDLERSFYGYTF.

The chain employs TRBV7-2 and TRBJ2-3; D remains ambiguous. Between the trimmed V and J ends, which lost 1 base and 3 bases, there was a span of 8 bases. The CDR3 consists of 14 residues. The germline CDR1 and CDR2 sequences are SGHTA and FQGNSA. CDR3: CASSLGFRTDTQYF. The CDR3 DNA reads TGTGCCAGCAGCTTAGGGTTCAGAACAGATACGCAGTATTTT.

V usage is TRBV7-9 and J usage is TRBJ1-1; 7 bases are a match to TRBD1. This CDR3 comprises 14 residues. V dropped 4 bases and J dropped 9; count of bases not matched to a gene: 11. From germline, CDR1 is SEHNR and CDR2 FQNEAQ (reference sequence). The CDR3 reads CASSSRETGFKAFF. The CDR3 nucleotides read TGTGCCAGCAGCTCACGAGAGACAGGGTTTAAAGCTTTCTTT.

The CDR3 reads CASSLRGSTEAFF. CDR3 DNA: TGTGCCAGTAGTCTGCGGGGGAGCACTGAAGCTTTCTTT. This chain connects TRBV19 to TRBJ1-1; D may be TRBD1 (5 bases). Germline V gene lookup returns CDR1 LNHDA and CDR2 SQIVND (reference sequence). There are 13 residues in the CDR3. V lost 5 bases and J lost 4, with 11 bases in between.

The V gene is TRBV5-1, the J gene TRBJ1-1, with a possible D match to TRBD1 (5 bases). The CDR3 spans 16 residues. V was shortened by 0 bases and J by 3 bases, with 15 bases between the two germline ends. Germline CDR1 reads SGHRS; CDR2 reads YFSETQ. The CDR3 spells CASSLALRGPDTEAFF. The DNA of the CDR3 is TGCGCCAGCAGCTTGGCCCTAAGGGGCCCGGACACTGAAGCTTTCTTT.

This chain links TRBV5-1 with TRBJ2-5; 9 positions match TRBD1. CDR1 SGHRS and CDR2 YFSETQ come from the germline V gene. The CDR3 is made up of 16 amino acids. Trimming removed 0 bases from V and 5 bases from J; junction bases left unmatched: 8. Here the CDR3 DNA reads TGCGCCAGCAGCTTGGACGGGACAGGGAGAGAGGAGACCCAGTACTTC. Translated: CASSLDGTGREETQYF.

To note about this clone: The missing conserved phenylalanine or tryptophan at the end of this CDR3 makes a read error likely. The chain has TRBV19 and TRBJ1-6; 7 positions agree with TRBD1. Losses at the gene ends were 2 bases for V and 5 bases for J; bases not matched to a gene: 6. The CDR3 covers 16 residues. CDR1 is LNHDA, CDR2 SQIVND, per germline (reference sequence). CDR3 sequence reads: CASSINRGSNNSPLHL. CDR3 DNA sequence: TGTGCCAGTAGTATAAACAGGGGATCAAATAATTCACCCCTCCACCTT.

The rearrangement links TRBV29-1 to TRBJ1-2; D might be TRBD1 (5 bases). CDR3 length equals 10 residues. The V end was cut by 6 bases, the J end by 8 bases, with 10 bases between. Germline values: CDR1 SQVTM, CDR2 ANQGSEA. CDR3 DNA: TGCAGCGTGGGGGGACTCGGCTACACCTTC. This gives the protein CSVGGLGYTF.

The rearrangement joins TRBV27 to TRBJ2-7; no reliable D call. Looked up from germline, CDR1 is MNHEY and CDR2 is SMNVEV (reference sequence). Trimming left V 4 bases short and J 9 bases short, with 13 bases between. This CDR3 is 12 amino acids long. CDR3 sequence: CASSSTREWQYF. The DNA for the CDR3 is TGTGCCAGCAGTTCGACAAGAGAATGGCAGTACTTC.

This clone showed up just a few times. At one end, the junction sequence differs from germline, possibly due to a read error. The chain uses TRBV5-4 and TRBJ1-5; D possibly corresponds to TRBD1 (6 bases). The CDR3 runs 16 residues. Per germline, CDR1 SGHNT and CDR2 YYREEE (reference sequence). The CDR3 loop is CASSQGVRQGSQPQHF. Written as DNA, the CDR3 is TGCGCCAGCAGCCAAGGTGTTCGGCAGGGGTCTCAGCCCCAGCATTTT. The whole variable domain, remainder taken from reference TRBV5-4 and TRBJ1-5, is ETGVTQSPTHLIKTRGQQVTLRCSSQSGHNTVSWYQQALGQGPQFIFQYYREEENGRGNFPPRFSGLQFPNYSSELNVNALELDDSALYLCASSQGVRQGSQPQHFGDGTRLSIL.

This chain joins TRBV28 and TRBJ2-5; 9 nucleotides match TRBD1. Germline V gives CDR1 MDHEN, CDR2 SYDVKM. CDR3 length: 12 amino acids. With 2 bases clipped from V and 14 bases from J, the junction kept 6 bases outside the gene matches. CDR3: CASSLTGTGSYF. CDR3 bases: TGTGCCAGCAGTTTAACCGGGACAGGGAGTTACTTC.

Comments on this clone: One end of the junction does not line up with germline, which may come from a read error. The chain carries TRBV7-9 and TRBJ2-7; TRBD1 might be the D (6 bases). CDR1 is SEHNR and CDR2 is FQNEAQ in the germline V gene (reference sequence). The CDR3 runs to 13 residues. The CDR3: CSSSLAGAQEQYF. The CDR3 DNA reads TGTTCCAGCAGCTTAGCAGGGGCACAAGAGCAGTACTTC.

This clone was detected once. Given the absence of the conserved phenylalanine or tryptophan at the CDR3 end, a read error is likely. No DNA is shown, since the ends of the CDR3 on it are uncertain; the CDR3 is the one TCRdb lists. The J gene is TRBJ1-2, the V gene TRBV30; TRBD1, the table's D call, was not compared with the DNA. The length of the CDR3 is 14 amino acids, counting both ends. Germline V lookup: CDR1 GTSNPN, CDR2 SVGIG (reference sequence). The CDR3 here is CAWSSGQGLSGICI.

The CDR3 is CAIRDRAALDGYTF. The CDR3 DNA is TGTGCCATCAGGGACAGGGCGGCCTTGGATGGCTACACCTTC. This chain links TRBV10-3 with TRBJ1-2; 8 nucleotides agree with TRBD1. The CDR3 is made up of 14 amino acids. Germline CDR1 reads ENHRY; CDR2 reads SYGVKD. Unmatched junction bases numbered 9, after V lost 6 bases and J lost 6 bases.

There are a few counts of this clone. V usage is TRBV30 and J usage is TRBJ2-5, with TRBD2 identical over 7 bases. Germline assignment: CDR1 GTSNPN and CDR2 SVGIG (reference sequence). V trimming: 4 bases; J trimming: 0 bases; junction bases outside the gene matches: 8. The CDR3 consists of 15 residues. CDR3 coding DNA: TGTGCCTGGATGGCGGGGGTGGGGTACCAAGAGACCCAGTACTTC. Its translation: CAWMAGVGYQETQYF.